The entry that follows covers one TCR beta chain sequence. Antigen: not known. This specimen comes from a study of shared clonotypes between healthy human individuals. Study-level findings and limits: For sorted subsets, rarefaction showed incomplete sequencing despite large depth. Shared across a few donors were around 5% of the naive CD4 clonotypes.

TCRdb keeps only in-frame clones here, not all; method: immunoSEQ multiplex PCR. In the table there are 2 million to 2.5 million clones, approximately 90% of which are singletons. Naive CD4+ cells were CD45RA-selected; the remaining cells were memory. The source material was naive CD4+ T cells from PBMCs. Subset: CD45RA+ positively selected. This sequence was found in a man younger than 35 in good health. Some clones in this sample may be carry-over from other donors' samples.

The CDR3 loop is CASSQGTVSGANVLTF. CDR3 DNA: TGCGCCAGCAGCCAAGGGACGGTCTCTGGGGCCAACGTCCTGACTTTC. The chain uses TRBV4-3 and TRBJ2-6; D uncertain. Germline CDR1 is LGHNA and CDR2 is YSLEER. The CDR3 runs 16 residues. The V and J ends lost 1 base and 0 bases respectively, with 7 bases between them.